This TCR beta chain was observed in a study of cytomegalovirus exposure and HLA in healthy donors. Remarks on this clone: Its specificity is unknown.

Study-wide points: Most of the TCR beta V segments (in an earlier analysis) were productive either about 87% or about 30% of the time. It was only CMV serostatus that was available as immune exposure information.

Vbeta (60) and Jbeta (13) primers were used in the PCR. The method was immunoSEQ multiplex PCR; TCRdb's version includes in-frame clones alone and lacks a portion of them. Of roughly 140,000 clones in the sample, roughly four fifths are singletons; the top ten hold over 1.2%. The TCR was taken from a man aged 18 to 30 in good health and CMV-seronegative. Sequenced material: PBMCs.

CDR3 nucleotide sequence: TGTGCCAGCAGTTTGGGCAGGGGGCTTGTCGGGGAGCTGTTTTTT. This sequence encodes CASSLGRGLVGELFF. V is TRBV28 and J is TRBJ2-2; TRBD1 aligns across 8 bases. Unmatched junction bases numbered 7, after V lost 3 bases and J lost 7 bases. Per germline, CDR1 MDHEN and CDR2 SYDVKM. This CDR3 spans 15 amino acids.